This T cell receptor (beta chain) was identified during a study of blood T cell repertoires in COVID-19. Looking at the study overall: Donors in the United States, Italy and Spain gave samples during acute or convalescent COVID-19.

Germline V gene sequence: CDR1 MNHEY, CDR2 SVGAGI. The CDR3 spans 15 residues. Trimming pared 10 bases from V and 3 bases from J, leaving 19 bases between. Only in-frame clones appear in the TCRdb table, and some are missing; sequencing was by immunoSEQ multiplex PCR. The sample shows 150,000 or so clones, approximately 82% of them seen only once. The sequence derives from a human donor with acute or convalescent COVID-19. The donor label of this sample is uncertain. The source material was peripheral blood. This chain connects TRBV6-5 to TRBJ2-1; D is possibly TRBD2 (7 bases). DNA of the CDR3: TGTGCCACCGCTTACACGGGGGGCTACTACAATGAGCAGTTCTTC. Translated: CATAYTGGYYNEQFF.